The entry below describes one T cell receptor (beta chain). Sequencing used immunoSEQ multiplex PCR; TCRdb keeps in-frame clones, though not all of them. The data hold around 580,000 clones, with about 98% observed a single time. The sample originates from a study of shared clonotypes between healthy human individuals. On the study more broadly: Two women and a few men aged 18 to 49 served as donors. Three CD4 naive, three CD4 memory, two CD8 naive and one CD8 memory plate were used per donor.

Germline V CDR1 and CDR2: MGHRA, YSYEKL. This CDR3 contains 15 residues. V was cut by 0 bases and J by 0 bases, with 7 bases left in between. CD45RO-negative cells were positively selected for CCR7, leaving out terminally differentiated effector memory CD45RA+ cells. The sequenced sample was naive CD8+ T cells sorted from blood. This rearrangement joins TRBV4-1 to TRBJ2-3; D remains ambiguous. The clonotype was recovered from a man aged 25-45 years in good health. This CDR3 is CASSQEDGSTDTQYF. In DNA form, the CDR3 reads TGCGCCAGCAGCCAAGAGGACGGCAGCACAGATACGCAGTATTTT.